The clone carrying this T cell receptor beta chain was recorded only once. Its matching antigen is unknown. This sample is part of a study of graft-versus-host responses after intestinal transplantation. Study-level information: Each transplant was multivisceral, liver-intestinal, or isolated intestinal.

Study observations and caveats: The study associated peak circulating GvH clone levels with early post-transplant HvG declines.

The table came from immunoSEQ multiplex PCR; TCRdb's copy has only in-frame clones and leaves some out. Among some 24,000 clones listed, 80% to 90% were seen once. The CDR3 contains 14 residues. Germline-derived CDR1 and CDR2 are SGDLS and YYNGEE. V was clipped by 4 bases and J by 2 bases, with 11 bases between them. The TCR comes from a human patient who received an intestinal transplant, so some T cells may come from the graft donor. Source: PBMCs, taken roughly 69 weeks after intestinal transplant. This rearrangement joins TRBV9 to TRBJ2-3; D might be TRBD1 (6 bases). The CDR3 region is CASSSGQPTDTQYF. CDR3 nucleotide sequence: TGTGCCAGCAGCTCAGGACAGCCCACAGATACGCAGTATTTT.